This TCR beta chain emerged from a study of blood T cell repertoires in COVID-19. For the study at large: Spain, Italy and the United States supplied samples that represented acute and convalescent COVID-19. PBMCs, B-cell-depleted T cells, or T cells were the source of the cDNA or gDNA that made up the material.

In the authors' workflow: Reference gene primer amplification in the assay estimated nucleated cell counts. Here immunoSEQ multiplex PCR was the method, and the copy in TCRdb shows in-frame clones only, minus some. The V and J calls and clone size are taken from that table; D and trimming were inferred from the DNA. Of 130,000 to 150,000 clones in the sample, roughly 80% are singletons; the top ten hold 3% to 4.5%. The CDR3 has 17 amino acids. Per the germline V gene, CDR1 is MNHEY and CDR2 is SVGEGT. With V trimmed by 5 bases and J by 0 bases, 7 bases remained unmatched. The chain combines TRBV6-2 or TRBV6-3 with TRBJ1-6; 7 nucleotides agree with TRBD1. The sample consisted of peripheral blood. The TCR sequence derives from a man in his sixties or seventies who had recovered from COVID-19. CDR3 in amino acids: CASSIAGTASYNSPLHF. In nucleotides, the CDR3 is TGTGCCAGCAGTATCGCCGGGACAGCCTCCTATAATTCACCCCTCCACTTT.